This is a list of T cell receptor beta chains from one sample in a study of shared clonotypes between healthy human individuals. Using immunoSEQ multiplex PCR, the repertoire was profiled, and TCRdb retains in-frame clones only, with some absent. The top ten hold approximately 0.13% of the sample, which has some 2,000,000 clones, roughly 95% seen once. The sequenced sample consisted of naive CD4+ T cells sorted from blood. These receptors originate from a man aged 18 to 29 in good health. Both conserved end residues are part of each CDR3. Each record gives: V gene, clone size, J gene, D gene, CDR3 DNA, CDR3 protein. D genes are given only for firm matches. Rows give clone size only sometimes, using once, few, many, or a class for an expanded clone.

>TRBV19|-|TRBJ1-4|-
TGTGCCAGTAGTATTTCAACGGCAACTAATGAAAAACTGTTTTTT
CASSISTATNEKLFF
>TRBV4-1|-|TRBJ2-4|-
TGCGCCAGCAGCCAATTACGGGAAGCCAAAAACATTCAGTACTTC
CASSQLREAKNIQYF
>TRBV19|-|TRBJ1-5|TRBD1
TGTGCCAGCCGGAAGGGGGACAGCTATCAGCCCCAGCATTTT
CASRKGDSYQPQHF
>TRBV27|-|TRBJ2-7|-
TGTGCCAGCAGAAGGGATTATTCCTACGAGCAGTACTTC
CASRRDYSYEQYF
>TRBV5-6|-|TRBJ2-7|TRBD1
TGTGCCAGCAGCCGCTTGGACAGGGATGGGCAGTACTTC
CASSRLDRDGQYF
>TRBV5-3|-|TRBJ1-2|-
TGTGCCAGAAGCGTGACAGTGTCGGGCTACACCTTC
CARSVTVSGYTF
>TRBV5-1|-|TRBJ2-7|-
TGCGCCAGCAGCTTGGCCCCGGCCAGAGATTACGAGCAGTACTTC
CASSLAPARDYEQYF
>TRBV18|-|TRBJ1-2|-
TGTGCCAGCTCACCACTTCGGGCGGACTATGGCTACACCTTC
CASSPLRADYGYTF
>TRBV28|-|TRBJ1-4|TRBD1
TGTGCCAGCAGTTCTTGGACAGGGACCAATGAAAAACTGTTTTTT
CASSSWTGTNEKLFF
>TRBV5-4|-|TRBJ2-5|-
TGTGCCAGCAGCTTGGGTGGGGTTTCGGAGACCCAGTACTTC
CASSLGGVSETQYF
>TRBV21-1|-|TRBJ2-7|-
TGTGCCAGCAGCAAAGGGGCACGGACTAGCGTTTCCTACGAGCAGTACTTC
CASSKGARTSVSYEQYF
>TRBV18|-|TRBJ2-7|TRBD2
TGTGCCAGCTCGGGGGGGAGGCTAGCGTTCTACGAGCAGTACTTC
CASSGGRLAFYEQYF
>TRBV28|once|TRBJ2-1|TRBD2
TGTGCCAGCAGTTCTCTAGCGGGGGGGCGCAATGAGCAGTTCTTC
CASSSLAGGRNEQFF
>TRBV6-5|-|TRBJ1-5|-
TGTGCCAGCAGCAGACAGGAGAATCAGCCCCAGCATTTT
CASSRQENQPQHF
>TRBV2|-|TRBJ1-1|-
TGTGCCAGCAGCACGTCTTATGAAGCTTTCTTT
CASSTSYEAFF
>TRBV19|-|TRBJ2-7|TRBD2
TGTGCCAGTAGTGGAGCGGGAGAATCCAGCGAGCAGTACTTC
CASSGAGESSEQYF
>TRBV13|-|TRBJ2-7|TRBD2
TGTGCCAGCAGCTTAGGCTTGGCACTAGCGACAAACCCCTACGAGCAGTACTTC
CASSLGLALATNPYEQYF
>TRBV5-4|-|TRBJ2-4|-
TGTGCCAGCAGCGACGGGGGAATAGCCAAAAACATTCAGTACTTC
CASSDGGIAKNIQYF
>TRBV5-4|-|TRBJ1-6|TRBD1
TGTGCCAGCAGCTCGGACAGGGGCCATAATTCACCCCTCCACTTT
CASSSDRGHNSPLHF
>TRBV18|-|TRBJ2-7|-
TGTGCCAGCTCATCCGGGACTCCCAACGAGCAGTACTTC
CASSSGTPNEQYF
>TRBV27|once|TRBJ2-7|-
TGTGCCAGCAGTTTGGGGGCGCGGAGCTCCTACGAGCAGTACTTC
CASSLGARSSYEQYF
>TRBV29-1|-|TRBJ1-2|TRBD1
TGCAGCGAGGAGGCGGGACAGGGTGAGCTCCAGCGGGGTCTGCACTATGGCTACACCTTC
CSEEAGQGELQRGLHYGYTF
>TRBV4-1|once|TRBJ2-5|TRBD2
TGCGCCAGCAGCCAGCCACTAGCGGGGACCCAAGAGACCCAGTACTTC
CASSQPLAGTQETQYF
>TRBV28|-|TRBJ1-2|-
TGTGCCAGCAGTTTGAAGGGACCCTATGGCTACACCTTC
CASSLKGPYGYTF
>TRBV10-3|-|TRBJ2-1|TRBD2
TGTGCCATCAGTGAGTCCGGGACTAGCTTCGATGAGCAGTTCTTC
CAISESGTSFDEQFF
>TRBV5-1|-|TRBJ1-1|TRBD1
TGCGCCAGCAGCTTGACCGGGACAGGTTCTTACACTGAAGCTTTCTTT
CASSLTGTGSYTEAFF
>TRBV2|-|TRBJ1-6|TRBD1
TGTGCCAGCAGTGCACAGGACAGGGGGCCCTCCCCCCTCCACTTT
CASSAQDRGPSPLHF
>TRBV2|-|TRBJ2-1|-
TGTGCCAGCAGTGCGATGATTCCCTGGTCCGTTGGGGAGGAACTCTACAATGAGCAGTTCTTC
CASSAMIPWSVGEELYNEQFF
>TRBV5-1|-|TRBJ1-3|-
TGCGCCAGCAGCTTGTTAGGGGTTACTGGAAACACCATATATTTT
CASSLLGVTGNTIYF
>TRBV9|-|TRBJ2-3|-
TGTGCCAGCAGCCCGTACGGCAGCACAGATACGCAGTATTTT
CASSPYGSTDTQYF
>TRBV28|-|TRBJ2-3|TRBD2
TGTGCCAGCAGTATAACCGGGACTATCCAGAGCACAGATACGCAGTATTTT
CASSITGTIQSTDTQYF
>TRBV7-2|-|TRBJ1-2|-
TGTGCCAGCAGCGACGTCGGACAGACCTATGGCTACACCTTC
CASSDVGQTYGYTF
>TRBV6-6|-|TRBJ1-2|-
TGTGCCAGCAAGGACCCCTTGGACACGCGGGGCTACACCTTC
CASKDPLDTRGYTF
>TRBV7-6|-|TRBJ2-3|-
TGTGCCAGCAGCCAACAACAGGGTGTGAGCACAGATACGCAGTATTTT
CASSQQQGVSTDTQYF
>TRBV9|-|TRBJ1-2|-
TGTGCCAGCAGCGTAGGTAGGGGTGCCCCTAACTATGGCTACACCTTC
CASSVGRGAPNYGYTF
>TRBV19|-|TRBJ2-3|-
TGTGCCAGTAGTATCCAGTCCGCTAGCACAGATACGCAGTATTTT
CASSIQSASTDTQYF
>TRBV5-4|few|TRBJ1-6|-
TGTGCCAGCAGGACAGGAGGTGGTTCACCCCTCCACTTT
CASRTGGGSPLHF
>TRBV11-2|once|TRBJ2-3|-
TGTGCCAGCAGCGTAGGTACCAAGACAGATACGCAGTATTTT
CASSVGTKTDTQYF
>TRBV25-1|-|TRBJ2-6|-
TGTGCCAGCCGGGTTACAGGGCTAAGCTCTGGGGCCAACGTCCTGACTTTC
CASRVTGLSSGANVLTF
>TRBV6-5|-|TRBJ2-1|-
TGTGCCAGCAGGAATCCCATTAATGAGCAGTTCTTC
CASRNPINEQFF
>TRBV27|once|TRBJ1-6|-
TGTGCCAGCAGTTTAAGGAGTTTCGGCGAGAATAATTCACCCCTCCACTTT
CASSLRSFGENNSPLHF
>TRBV27|-|TRBJ1-6|-
TGTGCCAGCAGTTTATCGGGGGGGGCAGATTATTATAATTCACCCCTCCACTTT
CASSLSGGADYYNSPLHF
>TRBV9|-|TRBJ2-7|-
TGTGCCAGCAGCCCCGCGTTGGCGGGCTCCTACGAGCAGTACTTC
CASSPALAGSYEQYF
>TRBV29-1|-|TRBJ1-2|-
TGCAGCGTTGAAGGGGGAGGGGACGGCTACACCTTC
CSVEGGGDGYTF
>TRBV9|-|TRBJ2-5|TRBD2
TGTGCCAGCAGCGTCCTAGCGGGGAACCAAGAGACCCAGTACTTC
CASSVLAGNQETQYF
>TRBV5-1|-|TRBJ2-1|-
TGCGCCAGCAGCCCATACCAAAGCCCCTACAATGAGCAGTTCTTC
CASSPYQSPYNEQFF
>TRBV5-1|-|TRBJ1-4|TRBD1
TGCGCCAGCAGCTCCCAGCCGGGACAGAATGAAAAACTGTTTTTT
CASSSQPGQNEKLFF
>TRBV9|-|TRBJ2-7|-
TGTGCCAGCAGCCCCCAGGGGAGGACAGGAGATTACGAGCAGTACTTC
CASSPQGRTGDYEQYF
>TRBV27|once|TRBJ2-5|-
TGTGCCAGCAGTCCAAGCCAACAAGAGACCCAGTACTTC
CASSPSQQETQYF
>TRBV6-6|-|TRBJ1-5|-
TGTGCCAGCAGTTATCGCAATCAGCCCCAGCATTTT
CASSYRNQPQHF
>TRBV11-3|-|TRBJ2-1|-
TGTGCCAGCAGCTTCGACGGGCAGGGGAGCGAGCAGTTCTTC
CASSFDGQGSEQFF
>TRBV4-2|-|TRBJ1-2|-
TGTGCCAGCAGCCAAGAACCGGGAGCAAAATATGGCTACACCTTC
CASSQEPGAKYGYTF
>TRBV25-1|-|TRBJ1-2|TRBD1
TGTGCCAGCAGTAACAAACAGGGGGCCGGCTACACCTTC
CASSNKQGAGYTF
>TRBV11-2|-|TRBJ2-7|-
TGTGCCAGCAGCATTGACAGGAACGAGCAGTACTTC
CASSIDRNEQYF
>TRBV14|-|TRBJ2-7|-
TGTGCCAGCAGCCAAGATCTTCGGGGGATCCAGCAGTACTTC
CASSQDLRGIQQYF
>TRBV7-3|-|TRBJ2-7|-
TGTGCCAGCAGCTCGGACAGTACCTACGAGCAGTACTTC
CASSSDSTYEQYF
>TRBV7-9|-|TRBJ2-2|-
TGTGCCAGCAGCCTTTACAGGGCCGGGGAGCTGTTTTTT
CASSLYRAGELFF